This section outlines one T cell receptor beta chain sequence together with its context. The antigen it recognizes is unknown. One base away there is no much larger clone; base qualities are not given. The record originates from a study of cytomegalovirus exposure and HLA in healthy donors listed by TCRdb under 2017. Turning to the overall study: According to a later analysis, the 110 or so validation repertoires were produced on the same platform as the 666 repertoires of the first cohort. The study aimed to test whether signatures of past pathogen exposure could be identified by cataloging public T cell receptors. A separate validation cohort of roughly 120 different subjects was used in addition to the roughly 670-subject first cohort. To predict cytomegalovirus infection status, the study brought together high-throughput TCR immunosequencing, statistical association of individual TCRs with disease status, and machine learning.

The investigation overall reported the following: In vitro tests confirmed that three of the cytomegalovirus-associated TCR beta chains recognize cytomegalovirus antigens. The study listed over 150 TCR beta chains as associated with cytomegalovirus. According to the authors, the approach could potentially be generalized to other disease states and immunological phenotypes. Of the cluster scores, 85% to 95% were above 0 in a later analysis, which found that TCRs clustered in the first cohort also tended to co-occur in the 90 to 150 validation repertoires. A later analysis lacked HLA typing for the validation cohort, so it scored co-occurrence in that cohort across all 120 or so repertoires. Cytomegalovirus status was reported to be diagnosed by the classifier with high specificity and sensitivity in both the original and validation cohorts. Most TCR sequences were seen in very few donors, while some public TCRs were found in many individuals.

From a lookup of the germline V gene, CDR1 and CDR2 are SGHAT and FQNNGV. V is cut by 1 base and J by 7 bases, and the space between the germline ends is 13 bases. The CDR3, cysteine through phenylalanine, is 15 amino acids long. Solely the CDR3 DNA is kept, with 45 bases framed from the first base. Separate from the approximately 700-subject first cohort, the validation cohort of some 130 subjects was the group to which the donors belonged. Library preparation employed the immunoSEQ multiplex PCR assay. The paper's processing steps were these. A statistical classification framework was built to diagnose cytomegalovirus status from the catalog of TCR beta chain sequences. TCRdb took this table from immuneACCESS and kept in-frame rearrangements with V and J called. Such tables lack part of the clones; where checked against another copy, unresolved V genes explain under half of the gap, and the rest is unexplained. V, J and clone size derive from that table, while D and trimming were established from the DNA sequence. In this sample the table shows 220,000 or so clones, approximately 80% of which occur a single time. The top ten constitute about 14% of the sample.

The sequence links TRBV11-2 to TRBJ1-4, and perhaps TRBD1 as D gene, on 6 matching bases. Sequencing was done on a sample of PBMCs. This TCR was recovered from a woman in her twenties or thirties in good health and CMV-seropositive. The nucleotides are TGTGCCAGCAGCTTAGTGTGGGGGCAAGGTGAAAAACTGTTTTTT. Its translation reads: CASSLVWGQGEKLFF.